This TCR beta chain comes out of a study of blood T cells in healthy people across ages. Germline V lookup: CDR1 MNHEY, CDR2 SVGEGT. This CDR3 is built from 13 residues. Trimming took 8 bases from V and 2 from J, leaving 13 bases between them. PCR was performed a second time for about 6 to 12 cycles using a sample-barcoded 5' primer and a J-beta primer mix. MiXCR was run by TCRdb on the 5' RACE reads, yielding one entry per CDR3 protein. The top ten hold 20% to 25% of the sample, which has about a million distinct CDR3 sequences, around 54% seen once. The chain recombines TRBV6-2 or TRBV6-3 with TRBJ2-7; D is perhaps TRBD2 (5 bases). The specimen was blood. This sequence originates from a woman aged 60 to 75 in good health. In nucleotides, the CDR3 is TGTGCCAGCGGGCGGACGGGGACCTACGAGCAGTACTTC. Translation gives CASGRTGTYEQYF.